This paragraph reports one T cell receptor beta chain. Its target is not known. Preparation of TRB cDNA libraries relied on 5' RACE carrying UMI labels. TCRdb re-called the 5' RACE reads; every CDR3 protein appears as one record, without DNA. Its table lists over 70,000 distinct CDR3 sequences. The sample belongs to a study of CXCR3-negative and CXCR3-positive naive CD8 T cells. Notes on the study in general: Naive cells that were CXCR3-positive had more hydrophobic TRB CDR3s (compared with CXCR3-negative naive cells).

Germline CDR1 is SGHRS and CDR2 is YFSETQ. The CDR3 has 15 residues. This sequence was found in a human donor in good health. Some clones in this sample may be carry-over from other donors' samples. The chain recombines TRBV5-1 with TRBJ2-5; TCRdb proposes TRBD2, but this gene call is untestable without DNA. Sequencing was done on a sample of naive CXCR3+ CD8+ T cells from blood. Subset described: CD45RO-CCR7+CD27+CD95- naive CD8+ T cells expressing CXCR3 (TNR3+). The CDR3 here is CASSALEGTQETQYF.